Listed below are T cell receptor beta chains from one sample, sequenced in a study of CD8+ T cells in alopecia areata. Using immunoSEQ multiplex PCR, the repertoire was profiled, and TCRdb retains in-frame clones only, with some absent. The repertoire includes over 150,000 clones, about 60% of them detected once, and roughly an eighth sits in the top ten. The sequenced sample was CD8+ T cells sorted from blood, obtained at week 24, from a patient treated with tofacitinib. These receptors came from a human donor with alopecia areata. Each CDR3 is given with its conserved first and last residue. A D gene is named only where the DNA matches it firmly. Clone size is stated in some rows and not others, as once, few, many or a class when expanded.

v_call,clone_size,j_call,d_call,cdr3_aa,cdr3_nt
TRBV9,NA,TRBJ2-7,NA,CASSVGAASSSYEQYF,TGTGCCAGCAGCGTAGGGGCGGCTTCTAGCTCCTACGAGCAGTACTTC
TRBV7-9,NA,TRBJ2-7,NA,CASSLARTGSYEQYF,TGTGCCAGCAGCTTAGCCAGGACTGGCTCCTACGAGCAGTACTTC
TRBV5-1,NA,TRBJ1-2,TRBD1,CASSWTQGAQNGYTF,TGCGCCAGCAGCTGGACTCAGGGGGCGCAGAATGGCTACACCTTC
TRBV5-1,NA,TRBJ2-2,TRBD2,CASSLVTSGGENTGELFF,TGCGCCAGCAGCCTGGTAACCAGCGGGGGAGAGAACACCGGGGAGCTGTTTTTT
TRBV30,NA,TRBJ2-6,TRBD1,CACLTGERASGANVLTF,TGTGCCTGCCTAACAGGGGAGAGGGCTTCTGGGGCCAACGTCCTGACTTTC
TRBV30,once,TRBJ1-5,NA,CAWSDQSGNHQPQHF,TGTGCCTGGAGCGATCAGTCCGGGAATCACCAGCCCCAGCATTTT
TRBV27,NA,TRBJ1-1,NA,CASTDSPQGTEAFF,TGTGCCAGCACCGATAGCCCCCAGGGAACTGAAGCTTTCTTT
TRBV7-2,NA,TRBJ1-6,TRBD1,CASSTGQGYSPLHF,TGTGCCAGCAGCACGGGACAGGGTTATTCACCCCTCCACTTT
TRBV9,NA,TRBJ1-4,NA,CASSEGQGSNEKLFF,TGTGCCAGCAGTGAAGGGCAGGGATCTAATGAAAAACTGTTTTTT
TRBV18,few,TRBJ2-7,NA,CASSPSTPQGIYEQYF,TGTGCCAGCTCACCATCCACCCCACAAGGAATTTACGAGCAGTACTTC
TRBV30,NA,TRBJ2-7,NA,CAWGIGSYEQYF,TGTGCCTGGGGGATTGGCAGCTACGAGCAGTACTTC
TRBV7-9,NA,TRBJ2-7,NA,CASSLDREQYF,TGTGCCAGCAGCTTAGACCGTGAGCAGTACTTC